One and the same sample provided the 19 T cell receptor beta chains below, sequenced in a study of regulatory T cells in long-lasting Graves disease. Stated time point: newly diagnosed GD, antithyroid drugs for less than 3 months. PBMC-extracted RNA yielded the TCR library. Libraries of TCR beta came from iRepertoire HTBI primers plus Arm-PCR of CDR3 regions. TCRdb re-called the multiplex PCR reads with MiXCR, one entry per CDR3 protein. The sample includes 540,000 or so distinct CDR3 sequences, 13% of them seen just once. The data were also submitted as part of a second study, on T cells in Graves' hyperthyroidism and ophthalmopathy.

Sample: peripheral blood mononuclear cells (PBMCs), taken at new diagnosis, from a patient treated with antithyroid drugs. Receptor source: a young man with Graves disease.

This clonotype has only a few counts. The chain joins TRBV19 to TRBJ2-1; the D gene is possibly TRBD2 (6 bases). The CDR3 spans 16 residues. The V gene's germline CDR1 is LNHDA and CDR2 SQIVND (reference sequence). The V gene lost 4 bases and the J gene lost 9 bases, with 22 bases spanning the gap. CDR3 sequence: CASSKGHGDSPSEQFF. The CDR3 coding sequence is TGTGCCAGTAGTAAAGGTCACGGGGACTCTCCCAGTGAGCAGTTCTTC.

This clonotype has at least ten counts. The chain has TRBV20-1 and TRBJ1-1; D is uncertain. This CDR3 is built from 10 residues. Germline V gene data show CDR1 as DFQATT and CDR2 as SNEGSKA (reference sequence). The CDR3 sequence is CRCRGAEAFF. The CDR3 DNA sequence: TGCAGGTGTCGCGGCGCTGAAGCTTTCTTT.

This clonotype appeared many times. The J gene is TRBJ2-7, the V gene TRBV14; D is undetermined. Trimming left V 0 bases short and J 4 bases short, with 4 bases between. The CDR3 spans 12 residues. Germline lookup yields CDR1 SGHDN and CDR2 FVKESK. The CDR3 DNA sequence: TGTGCCAGCAGCCAAGATATTTACGAGCAGTACTTC. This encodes CASSQDIYEQYF.

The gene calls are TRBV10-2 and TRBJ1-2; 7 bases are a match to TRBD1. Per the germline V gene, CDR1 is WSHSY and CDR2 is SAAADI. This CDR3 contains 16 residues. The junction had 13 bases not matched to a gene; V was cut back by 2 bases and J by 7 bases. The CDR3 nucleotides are TGCGCCAGCAGTGAGCCTAGCTGGACAGGTCGAGGTGGCTACACCTTC. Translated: CASSEPSWTGRGGYTF.

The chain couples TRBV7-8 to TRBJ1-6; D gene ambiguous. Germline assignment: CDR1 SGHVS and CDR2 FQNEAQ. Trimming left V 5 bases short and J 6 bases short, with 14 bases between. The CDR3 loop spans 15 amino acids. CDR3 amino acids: CASSPGWTVNSPLHF. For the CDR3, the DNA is TGTGCCAGCAGCCCGGGATGGACCGTTAATTCACCCCTCCACTTT.

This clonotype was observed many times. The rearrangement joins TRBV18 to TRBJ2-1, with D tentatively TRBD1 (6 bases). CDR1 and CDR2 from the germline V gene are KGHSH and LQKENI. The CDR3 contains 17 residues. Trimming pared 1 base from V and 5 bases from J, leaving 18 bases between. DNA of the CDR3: TGTGCCAGCTCACCACGGGGCAGGGGCCGCATCAACAATGAGCAGTTCTTC. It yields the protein CASSPRGRGRINNEQFF.

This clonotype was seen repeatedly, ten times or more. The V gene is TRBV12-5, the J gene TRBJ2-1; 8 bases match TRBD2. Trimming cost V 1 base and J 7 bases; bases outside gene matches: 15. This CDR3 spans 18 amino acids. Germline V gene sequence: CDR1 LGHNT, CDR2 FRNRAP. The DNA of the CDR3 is TGTGCTAGTGGTTTGGGACAGATCTTAGCGGGAAGAGGGAATGAGCAGTTCTTC. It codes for CASGLGQILAGRGNEQFF.

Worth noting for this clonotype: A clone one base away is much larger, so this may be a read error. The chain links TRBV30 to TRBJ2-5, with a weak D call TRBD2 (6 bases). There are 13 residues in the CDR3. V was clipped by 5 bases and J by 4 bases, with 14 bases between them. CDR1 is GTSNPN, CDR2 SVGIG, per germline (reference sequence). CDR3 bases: TGTGCCTGGCTGGGGGAGGCTGGAGAGACCCAGTACTTC. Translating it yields CAWLGEAGETQYF.

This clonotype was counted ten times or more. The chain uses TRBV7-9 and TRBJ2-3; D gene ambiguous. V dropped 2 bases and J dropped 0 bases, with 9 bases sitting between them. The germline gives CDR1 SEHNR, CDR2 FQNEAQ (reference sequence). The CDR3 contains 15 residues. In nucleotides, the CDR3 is TGTGCCAGCAGCTTAACGGCGGCTAGCACAGATACGCAGTATTTT. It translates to CASSLTAASTDTQYF.

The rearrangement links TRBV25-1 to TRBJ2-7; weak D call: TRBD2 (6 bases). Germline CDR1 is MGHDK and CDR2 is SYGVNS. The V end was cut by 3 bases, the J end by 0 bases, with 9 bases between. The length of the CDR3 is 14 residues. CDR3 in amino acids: CASSEAGSSYEQYF. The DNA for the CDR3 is TGTGCCAGCAGTGAGGCGGGGAGCTCCTACGAGCAGTACTTC.

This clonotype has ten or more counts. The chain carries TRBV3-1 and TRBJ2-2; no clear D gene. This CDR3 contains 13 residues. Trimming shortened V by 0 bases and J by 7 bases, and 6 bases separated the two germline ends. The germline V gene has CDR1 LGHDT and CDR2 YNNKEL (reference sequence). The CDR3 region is CASSQEGYGELFF. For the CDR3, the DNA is TGTGCCAGCAGCCAAGAAGGTTACGGGGAGCTGTTTTTT.

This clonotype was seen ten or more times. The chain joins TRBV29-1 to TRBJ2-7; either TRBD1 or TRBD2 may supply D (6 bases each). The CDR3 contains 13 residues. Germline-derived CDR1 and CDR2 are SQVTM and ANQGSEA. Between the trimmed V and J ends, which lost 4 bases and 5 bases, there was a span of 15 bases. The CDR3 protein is CSVGRGASNEQYF. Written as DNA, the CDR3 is TGCAGCGTTGGGAGGGGGGCGTCAAACGAGCAGTACTTC.

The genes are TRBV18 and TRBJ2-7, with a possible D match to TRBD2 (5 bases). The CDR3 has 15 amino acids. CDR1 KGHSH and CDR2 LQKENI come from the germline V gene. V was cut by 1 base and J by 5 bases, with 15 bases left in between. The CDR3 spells CASSPQEGPPNEQYF. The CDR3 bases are TGTGCCAGCTCACCACAAGAGGGTCCTCCTAACGAGCAGTACTTC.

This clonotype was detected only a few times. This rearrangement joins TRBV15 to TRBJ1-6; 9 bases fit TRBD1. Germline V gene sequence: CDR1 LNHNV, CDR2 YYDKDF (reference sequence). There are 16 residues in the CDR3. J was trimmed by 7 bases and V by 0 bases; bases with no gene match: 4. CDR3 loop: CATSRDMTGGNSPLHF. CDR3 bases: TGTGCCACCAGCAGAGATATGACAGGGGGGAATTCACCCCTCCACTTT.

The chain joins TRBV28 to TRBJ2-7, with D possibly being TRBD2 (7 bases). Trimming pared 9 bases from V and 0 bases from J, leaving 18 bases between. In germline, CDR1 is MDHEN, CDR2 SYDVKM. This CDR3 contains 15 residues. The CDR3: CASKRGGEISYEQYF. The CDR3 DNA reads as TGTGCCAGTAAGAGGGGGGGCGAGATCTCCTACGAGCAGTACTTC.

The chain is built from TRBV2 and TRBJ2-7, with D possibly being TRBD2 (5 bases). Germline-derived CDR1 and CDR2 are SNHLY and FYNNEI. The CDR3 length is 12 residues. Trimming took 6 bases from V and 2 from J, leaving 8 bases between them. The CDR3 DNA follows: TGTGCCAGCAGAGGGCGGGCCTACGAGCAGTACTTC. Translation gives CASRGRAYEQYF.

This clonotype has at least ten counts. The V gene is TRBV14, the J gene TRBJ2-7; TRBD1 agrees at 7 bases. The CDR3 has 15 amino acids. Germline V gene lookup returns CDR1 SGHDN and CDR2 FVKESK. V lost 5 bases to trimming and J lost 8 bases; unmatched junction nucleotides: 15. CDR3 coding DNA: TGTGCCAGCAGCGATCGACAGGGCCCGGGGTCCCAGCAGTACTTC. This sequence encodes CASSDRQGPGSQQYF.

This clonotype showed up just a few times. For the CDR3, the DNA is TGTGCCAGCAGTTTACTAGCGGGAGGTTTCACCGGGGAGCTGTTTTTT. This gives the protein CASSLLAGGFTGELFF. The chain uses TRBV13 and TRBJ2-2, with 12 nucleotides matching TRBD2. The germline CDR1 and CDR2 sequences are PRHDT and FYEKMQ (reference sequence). Trimming removed 6 bases from V and 4 bases from J; junction bases left unmatched: 6. The CDR3 length is 16 residues. The variable domain in full, with the rest retrieved from reference TRBV13 and TRBJ2-2, is AAGVIQSPRHLIKEKRETATLKCYPIPRHDTVYWYQQGPGQDPQFLISFYEKMQSDKGSIPDRFSAQQFSDYHSELNMSSLELGDSALYFCASSLLAGGFTGELFFGEGSRLTVL.

The CDR3 sequence is CASKRQETTNEKLFF. Written as DNA, the CDR3 is TGTGCCAGCAAACGGCAGGAAACAACTAATGAAAAACTGTTTTTT. V gene TRBV27 combines with J gene TRBJ1-4; no definite D call. The CDR3 length is 15 residues. CDR1 MNHEY and CDR2 SMNVEV come from the germline V gene (reference sequence). Trimming pared 7 bases from V and 0 bases from J, leaving 12 bases between.